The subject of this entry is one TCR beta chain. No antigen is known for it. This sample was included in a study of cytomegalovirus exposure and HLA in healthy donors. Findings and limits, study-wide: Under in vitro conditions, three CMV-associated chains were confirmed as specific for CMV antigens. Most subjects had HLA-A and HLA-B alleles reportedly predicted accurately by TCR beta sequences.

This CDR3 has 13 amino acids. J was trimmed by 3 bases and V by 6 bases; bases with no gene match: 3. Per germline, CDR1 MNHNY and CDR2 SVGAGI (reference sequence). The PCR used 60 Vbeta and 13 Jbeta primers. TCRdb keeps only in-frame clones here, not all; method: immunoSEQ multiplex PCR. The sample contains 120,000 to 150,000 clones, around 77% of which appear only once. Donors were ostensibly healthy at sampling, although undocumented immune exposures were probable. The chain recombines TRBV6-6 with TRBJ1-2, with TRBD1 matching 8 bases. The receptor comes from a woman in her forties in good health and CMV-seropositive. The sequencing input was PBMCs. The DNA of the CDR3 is TGTGCCAGCAGCTTGGGACAGGACTATGGCTACACCTTC. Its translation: CASSLGQDYGYTF.